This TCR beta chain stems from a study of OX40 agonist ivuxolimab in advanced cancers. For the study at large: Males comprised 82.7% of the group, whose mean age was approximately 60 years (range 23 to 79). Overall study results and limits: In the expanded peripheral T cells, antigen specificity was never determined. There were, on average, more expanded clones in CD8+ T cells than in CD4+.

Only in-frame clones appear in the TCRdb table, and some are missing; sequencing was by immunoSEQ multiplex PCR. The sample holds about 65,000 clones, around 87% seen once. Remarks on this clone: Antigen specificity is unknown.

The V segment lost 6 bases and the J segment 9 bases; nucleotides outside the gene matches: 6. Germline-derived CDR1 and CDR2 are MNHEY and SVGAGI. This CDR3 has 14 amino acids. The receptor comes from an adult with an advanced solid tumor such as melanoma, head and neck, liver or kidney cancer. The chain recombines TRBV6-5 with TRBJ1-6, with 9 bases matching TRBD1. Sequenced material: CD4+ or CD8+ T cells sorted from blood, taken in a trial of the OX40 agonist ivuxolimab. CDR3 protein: CASRRQGGFSPLHF. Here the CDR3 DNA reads TGTGCCAGCAGACGACAGGGGGGATTTTCACCCCTCCACTTT.